Shown below are 31 T cell receptor beta chains from a single sample sequenced in a study of T cell responses to AZD1222 COVID-19 vaccine. Assay: immunoSEQ multiplex PCR; the TCRdb copy retains only in-frame clones and omits some. The sample contains approximately 97,000 clones, around 87% of which appear only once. Sequencing was performed on peripheral blood, taken on day 0 of AZD1222 vaccination. Receptors were obtained from an adult in good health.

The chain is built from TRBV2 and TRBJ2-2, with 7 nucleotides matching TRBD1. The CDR3 sequence is 16 residues long. CDR1 SNHLY and CDR2 FYNNEI come from the germline V gene. Trimming at V came to 4 bases and at J to 5 bases, leaving 10 bases not matched to a gene. The CDR3, as DNA: TGTGCCAGCAGTGGTGAGGGAAACAGGGGAACCGGGGAGCTGTTTTTT. Translated: CASSGEGNRGTGELFF.

This clone was observed a single time. V usage is TRBV7-9 and J usage is TRBJ2-1; possible D gene TRBD1, 5 bases. Between the trimmed V and J ends, which lost 0 bases and 0 bases, there was a span of 12 bases. The CDR3 loop spans 17 amino acids. Germline assignment: CDR1 SEHNR and CDR2 FQNEAQ (reference sequence). CDR3 region: CASSLAPQVSSYNEQFF. CDR3 in DNA: TGTGCCAGCAGCTTAGCACCACAGGTGAGCTCCTACAATGAGCAGTTCTTC.

This chain connects TRBV19 to TRBJ1-5; unclear D gene. Germline V gives CDR1 LNHDA, CDR2 SQIVND (reference sequence). CDR3 length: 15 residues. V shed 5 bases and J shed 0 bases, with 11 bases lying between them. The CDR3 DNA is TGTGCCAGTAGTCAAGGCAGGAATAGCAATCAGCCCCAGCATTTT. It specifies CASSQGRNSNQPQHF.

J is TRBJ2-7 and V is TRBV28; 9 nucleotides line up with TRBD1. Looked up from germline, CDR1 is MDHEN and CDR2 is SYDVKM. V was pared by 5 bases and J by 1 base, with 6 bases of the junction left unmatched. The CDR3 sequence is 15 residues long. CDR3 loop: CASSQQGARSYEQYF. In nucleotides, the CDR3 is TGTGCCAGCAGTCAACAGGGGGCGCGGTCCTACGAGCAGTACTTC.

This clone has more than one count but fewer than ten. The CDR3 DNA reads as TGTGCCATCAGTGGGACAGGGTCGGTCGTCGAGCAGTACTTC. This sequence encodes CAISGTGSVVEQYF. The rearrangement links TRBV10-3 to TRBJ2-7, with 8 bases matching TRBD1. V gave up 4 bases and J gave up 6 bases; unmatched junction bases: 8. The germline gives CDR1 ENHRY, CDR2 SYGVKD. This CDR3 has 14 amino acids.

The chain uses TRBV7-2 and TRBJ2-5; D uncertain. Trimming took 3 bases from V and 2 from J, leaving 7 bases between them. CDR3 length: 13 amino acids. CDR1 is SGHTA and CDR2 is FQGNSA in the germline V gene. The CDR3 region is CASSFRRQETQYF. CDR3 DNA: TGTGCCAGCAGCTTTCGCAGACAAGAGACCCAGTACTTC.

J is TRBJ1-5 and V is TRBV5-1, with unresolved D. The V end lost 4 bases, the J end lost 2 bases, and 7 bases lay between the germline ends. Germline V gives CDR1 SGHRS, CDR2 YFSETQ. CDR3 length equals 13 residues. The CDR3 DNA is TGCGCCAGCAGCCCCGTGGGCAATCAGCCCCAGCATTTT. It yields the protein CASSPVGNQPQHF.

This clone was seen only a few times. J is TRBJ1-6 and V is TRBV28, with 8 bases fitting TRBD1. The CDR3 is 15 residues long. After removal of 4 bases from V and 7 bases from J, the junction contained 6 bases not matched to a gene. Germline V CDR1 and CDR2: MDHEN, SYDVKM. DNA of the CDR3: TGTGCCAGCAGTTCCCTTCAGGGGGCCAATTCACCCCTCCACTTT. Residues: CASSSLQGANSPLHF.

The chain is built from TRBV5-1 and TRBJ1-1; D unclear. The germline V gene has CDR1 SGHRS and CDR2 YFSETQ. The CDR3 has 14 amino acids. The V end was cut by 0 bases, the J end by 7 bases, with 13 bases between. The CDR3 bases are TGCGCCAGCAGCTTGGCAGTCGAAGCCAATGAAGCTTTCTTT. Translating gives CASSLAVEANEAFF. Drawing the rest from reference TRBV5-1 and TRBJ1-1, the complete variable domain is KAGVTQTPRYLIKTRGQQVTLSCSPISGHRSVSWYQQTPGQGLQFLFEYFSETQRNKGNFPGRFSGRQFSNSRSEMNVSTLELGDSALYLCASSLAVEANEAFFGQGTRLTVV.

The chain couples TRBV6-6 to TRBJ1-4; possibly TRBD1 for D (5 bases). Per germline, CDR1 MNHNY and CDR2 SVGAGI (reference sequence). V shed 5 bases and J shed 0 bases, with 37 bases lying between them. The CDR3 totals 24 residues. CDR3 nucleotide sequence: TGTGCCAGCAGTCTTAGGGGAGGGATAGTGACCACCAAGCCCCGATCTGCAACTAATGAAAAACTGTTTTTT. Encoded protein: CASSLRGGIVTTKPRSATNEKLFF.

In this sample, this clone turned up many times. The J gene is TRBJ1-2, the V gene TRBV10-3, with D perhaps TRBD1 (6 bases). Germline V lookup: CDR1 ENHRY, CDR2 SYGVKD. The V end was cut by 3 bases, the J end by 8 bases, with 10 bases between. The CDR3 runs 12 residues. The CDR3 DNA follows: TGTGCCATCAGTGAAGCAGGGGAGGGCTACACCTTC. Amino acids: CAISEAGEGYTF.

The rearrangement links TRBV5-1 to TRBJ2-7, with D possibly matching TRBD1 (6 bases). Germline V gene sequence: CDR1 SGHRS, CDR2 YFSETQ. V lost 7 bases and J 1 base, leaving 12 bases between the germline ends. This CDR3 has 13 residues. The CDR3 DNA follows: TGCGCCAGCGCTCGACAGGAATCCTACGAGCAGTACTTC. Protein product: CASARQESYEQYF.

V gene TRBV24-1 combines with J gene TRBJ2-1, with 8 bases lining up with TRBD1. V lost 2 bases and J lost 1; bases outside the gene matches: 6. The CDR3 contains 17 residues. Germline V gene lookup returns CDR1 KGHDR and CDR2 SFDVKD. The CDR3 nucleotides are TGTGCCACCAGTGATTCCTGGACAGGGACATCCTACAATGAGCAGTTCTTC. Translation gives CATSDSWTGTSYNEQFF.

The rearrangement links TRBV5-1 to TRBJ1-2; TRBD1 is a possible D gene (5 bases). The length of the CDR3 is 13 residues. Germline CDR1 SGHRS, CDR2 YFSETQ. V shed 6 bases and J shed 7 bases, with 16 bases lying between them. In DNA, the CDR3 is TGCGCCAGCACGGGCAGGGTAGGATCTGGCTACACCTTC. Its translation is CASTGRVGSGYTF.

This clone came up once. V and J are TRBV9 and TRBJ2-7, with TRBD1 identical over 8 bases. Losses at the gene ends were 3 bases for V and 2 bases for J; bases not matched to a gene: 13. CDR1 SGDLS and CDR2 YYNGEE come from the germline V gene. The CDR3 is 17 amino acids. This CDR3 is CASSEGSTGGITYEQYF. For the CDR3, the DNA is TGTGCCAGCAGCGAGGGTTCAACAGGGGGGATAACCTACGAGCAGTACTTC.

The chain recombines TRBV6-1 with TRBJ2-7, with D hard to call. Trimming took 2 bases from V and 4 from J, leaving 6 bases between them. In germline, CDR1 is MNHNS, CDR2 SASEGT. This CDR3 has 12 residues. The chain's CDR3 is CASSELRYEQYF. The DNA for the CDR3 is TGTGCCAGCAGTGAATTGCGATACGAGCAGTACTTC.

The genes are TRBV11-2 and TRBJ2-3; TRBD2 agrees at 8 bases. V gave up 8 bases and J gave up 0 bases; unmatched junction bases: 4. Germline V gene sequence: CDR1 SGHAT, CDR2 FQNNGV. This CDR3 has 14 amino acids. The CDR3 coding sequence is TGTGCCAGCGAGACTAGCGCAAGCACAGATACGCAGTATTTT. Translation: CASETSASTDTQYF.

The chain carries TRBV30 and TRBJ2-7, with TRBD1 matching 7 bases. The CDR3 has 14 amino acids. CDR1 is GTSNPN, CDR2 SVGIG, per germline (reference sequence). V shed 2 bases and J 6 bases; nucleotides not matched to a gene: 10. CDR3 DNA: TGTGCCTGGAGTACATCCGGGACAGATCTCGAGCAGTACTTC. Protein: CAWSTSGTDLEQYF.

This sequence joins TRBV15 and TRBJ2-7; D possibly corresponds to TRBD2 (5 bases). CDR3 size: 15 residues. Trimming left V 5 bases short and J 2 bases short, with 16 bases between. CDR1 and CDR2 from the germline V gene are LNHNV and YYDKDF (reference sequence). CDR3 loop: CATSSWTDPTYEQYF. CDR3 nucleotides: TGTGCCACCAGCTCCTGGACTGACCCAACCTACGAGCAGTACTTC.

The V and J genes are TRBV7-2 and TRBJ1-4; TRBD1 matches 10 bases. V was clipped by 4 bases and J by 2 bases; unmatched bases: 7. The CDR3 covers 17 residues. CDR1 and CDR2 (germline): SGHTA, FQGNSA. In DNA form, the CDR3 reads TGTGCCAGCAGCTCCCGCGGGACAGGGGCCACTAATGAAAAACTGTTTTTT. Translating it yields CASSSRGTGATNEKLFF.

A single count supports this clone. The rearrangement joins TRBV28 to TRBJ2-2; D gene uncertain. Germline assignment: CDR1 MDHEN and CDR2 SYDVKM. The CDR3 spans 15 residues. Trimming took 4 bases from V and 0 from J, leaving 9 bases between them. The CDR3 DNA reads as TGTGCCAGCAGTTACCCTGATCCGAACACCGGGGAGCTGTTTTTT. It yields the protein CASSYPDPNTGELFF. The full variable domain, its missing parts supplied by reference TRBV28 and TRBJ2-2, is DVKVTQSSRYLVKRTGEKVFLECVQDMDHENMFWYRQDPGLGLRLIYFSYDVKMKEKGDIPEGYSVSREKKERFSLILESASTNQTSMYLCASSYPDPNTGELFFGEGSRLTVL.

This clone was counted a few times. CDR3 in DNA: TGTGCCAGCAGCTATACCGGGACAGAAGCTTTCTTT. Its translation is CASSYTGTEAFF. The chain employs TRBV5-6 and TRBJ1-1; TRBD1 is a possible D gene (6 bases). This CDR3 has 12 amino acids. Germline CDR1 SGHDT, CDR2 YYEEEE. V dropped 3 bases and J dropped 8 bases, with 11 bases sitting between them.

The chain links TRBV4-2 to TRBJ2-1, with 9 nucleotides matching TRBD2. Unmatched junction bases numbered 3, after V lost 3 bases and J lost 6 bases. The CDR3 has 14 amino acids. Germline V CDR1 and CDR2: LGHNA, YNFKEQ. In DNA, the CDR3 is TGTGCCAGCAGCCAGCGGGAGGGCCGCAATGAGCAGTTCTTC. Protein product: CASSQREGRNEQFF.

The V call is TRBV16, the J call TRBJ1-6; D is undetermined. Trimming cost V 2 bases and J 8 bases, with 19 bases left between them. From germline, CDR1 is KGHSY and CDR2 FQNENV. The CDR3 is 17 amino acids. CDR3 in DNA: TGTGCCAGCAGCCAAGTACGCCGGGTCATCCGGGATTCACCCCTCCACTTT. Translation: CASSQVRRVIRDSPLHF. The full variable domain, rest sourced from reference TRBV16 and TRBJ1-6, is GEEVAQTPKHLVRGEGQKAKLYCAPIKGHSYVFWYQQVLKNEFKFLISFQNENVFDETGMPKERFSAKCLPNSPCSLEIQATKLEDSAVYFCASSQVRRVIRDSPLHFGNGTRLTVT.

The CDR3 DNA is TGTGCCAGTAACGACGGGGGTGGGGATGAGCAGTTCTTC. It codes for CASNDGGGDEQFF. The genes are TRBV19 and TRBJ2-1; D possibly corresponds to TRBD2 (6 bases). Trimming stripped 7 bases from V and 8 bases from J, with 15 bases between. The CDR3 runs 13 residues. CDR1 and CDR2 (germline): LNHDA, SQIVND (reference sequence).

This chain uses TRBV9 with TRBJ2-1; 11 bases are shared with TRBD1. Germline CDR1 is SGDLS and CDR2 is YYNGEE. J lost 6 bases, V lost 1 base, and 6 bases had no gene match. CDR3 length: 16 amino acids. Here the CDR3 reads CASSVLGTGGSNEQFF. The DNA of the CDR3 is TGTGCCAGCAGCGTACTGGGGACAGGGGGAAGCAATGAGCAGTTCTTC.

V usage is TRBV24-1 and J usage is TRBJ1-2; tentatively, D is TRBD1 (5 bases). The V end was cut by 2 bases, the J end by 8 bases, with 17 bases between. CDR1 and CDR2 (germline): KGHDR, SFDVKD. This CDR3 is 15 amino acids long. The CDR3 reads CATSDYRGGKEGYTF. Here the CDR3 DNA reads TGTGCCACCAGTGATTATAGGGGAGGGAAAGAGGGCTACACCTTC.

V gene TRBV30 combines with J gene TRBJ1-1; TRBD1 matches at 8 bases. The germline gives CDR1 GTSNPN, CDR2 SVGIG (reference sequence). The V and J ends lost 5 bases and 5 bases, in that order; junction bases with no gene match: 1. This CDR3 is 11 amino acids long. CDR3 sequence reads: CAWGQGTEAFF. CDR3 coding DNA: TGTGCCTGGGGACAGGGTACTGAAGCTTTCTTT.

This chain joins TRBV18 and TRBJ1-1, with D maybe TRBD1 (5 bases). The germline V gene has CDR1 KGHSH and CDR2 LQKENI. Trimming left V 2 bases short and J 3 bases short, with 10 bases between. The CDR3 consists of 14 residues. The CDR3 is CASSPGQGYTEAFF. The CDR3 region has the DNA TGTGCCAGCTCACCAGGGCAGGGCTACACTGAAGCTTTCTTT. Using reference TRBV18 and TRBJ1-1 for the parts outside the CDR3, the full variable domain is NAGVMQNPRHLVRRRGQEARLRCSPMKGHSHVYWYRQLPEEGLKFMVYLQKENIIDESGMPKERFSAEFPKEGPSILRIQQVVRGDSAAYFCASSPGQGYTEAFFGQGTRLTVV.

This chain uses TRBV20-1 with TRBJ2-7, with 9 bases that match TRBD1. Unmatched junction bases numbered 19, after V lost 3 bases and J lost 7 bases. The CDR3 runs 17 residues. Germline values: CDR1 DFQATT, CDR2 SNEGSKA (reference sequence). This CDR3 reads CSASAPGTGTGLGEQYF. CDR3 coding DNA: TGCAGTGCTAGTGCCCCCGGGACAGGGACGGGTTTGGGGGAGCAGTACTTC.

The V gene is TRBV7-2, the J gene TRBJ2-3; the D gene is possibly TRBD1 (6 bases). Deletions cut 5 bases from V and 6 bases from J, with 18 bases between. The CDR3 has 15 residues. Germline lookup yields CDR1 SGHTA and CDR2 FQGNSA. The CDR3 here is CASSQLGAQGDTQYF. The CDR3 DNA is TGTGCCAGCAGCCAACTGGGGGCTCAAGGCGATACGCAGTATTTT.